This TCR beta chain was sequenced for a study of blood T cell repertoires in COVID-19. Profiling relied on immunoSEQ multiplex PCR, and the TCRdb table lists in-frame clones only, not all of them. Of around 270,000 clones detected, around 88% appear once; the ten largest clones hold roughly 1.9%. This CDR3 has 14 residues. Germline loops: CDR1 SGDLS, CDR2 YYNGEE. V lost 4 bases and J lost 4, with 14 bases in between. The TCR was taken from a young man with active or convalescent COVID-19. Sequencing was carried out using peripheral blood. This chain links TRBV9 with TRBJ2-5; D uncertain. The CDR3 DNA is TGTGCCAGCAGCTACCAACTACGACCAGAGACCCAGTACTTC. It specifies CASSYQLRPETQYF.